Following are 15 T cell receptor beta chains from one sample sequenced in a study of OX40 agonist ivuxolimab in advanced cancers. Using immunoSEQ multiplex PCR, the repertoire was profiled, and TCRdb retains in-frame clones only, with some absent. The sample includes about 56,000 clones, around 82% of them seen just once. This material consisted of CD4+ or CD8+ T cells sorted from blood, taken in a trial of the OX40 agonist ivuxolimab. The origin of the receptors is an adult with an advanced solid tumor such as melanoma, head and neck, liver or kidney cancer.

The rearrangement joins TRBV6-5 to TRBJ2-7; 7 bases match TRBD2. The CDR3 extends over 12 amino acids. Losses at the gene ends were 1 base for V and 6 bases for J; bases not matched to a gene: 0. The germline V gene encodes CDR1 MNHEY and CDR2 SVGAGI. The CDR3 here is CASSYWEGEQYF. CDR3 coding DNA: TGTGCCAGCAGTTACTGGGAGGGCGAGCAGTACTTC.

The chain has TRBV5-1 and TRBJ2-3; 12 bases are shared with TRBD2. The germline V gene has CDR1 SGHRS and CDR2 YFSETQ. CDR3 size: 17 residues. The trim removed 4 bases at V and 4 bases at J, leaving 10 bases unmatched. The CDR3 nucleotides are TGCGCCAGCAGCCCGTTCTCGTCTAGCGGGGGGGCAGATACGCAGTATTTT. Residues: CASSPFSSSGGADTQYF. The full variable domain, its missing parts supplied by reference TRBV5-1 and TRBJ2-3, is KAGVTQTPRYLIKTRGQQVTLSCSPISGHRSVSWYQQTPGQGLQFLFEYFSETQRNKGNFPGRFSGRQFSNSRSEMNVSTLELGDSALYLCASSPFSSSGGADTQYFGPGTRLTVL.

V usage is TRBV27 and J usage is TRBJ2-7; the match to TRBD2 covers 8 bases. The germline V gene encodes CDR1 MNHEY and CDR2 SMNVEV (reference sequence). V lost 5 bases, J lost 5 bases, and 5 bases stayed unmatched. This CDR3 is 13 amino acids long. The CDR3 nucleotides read TGTGCCAGCAGTAGAGCGGGGGCTCACGAGCAGTACTTC. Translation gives CASSRAGAHEQYF.

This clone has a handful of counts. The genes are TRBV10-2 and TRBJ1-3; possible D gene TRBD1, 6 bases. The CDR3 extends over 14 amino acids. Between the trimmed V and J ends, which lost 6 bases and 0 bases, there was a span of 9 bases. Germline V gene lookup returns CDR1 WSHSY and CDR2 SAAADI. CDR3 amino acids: CASREQGSGNTIYF. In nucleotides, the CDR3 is TGCGCCAGCAGGGAACAGGGCTCTGGAAACACCATATATTTT.

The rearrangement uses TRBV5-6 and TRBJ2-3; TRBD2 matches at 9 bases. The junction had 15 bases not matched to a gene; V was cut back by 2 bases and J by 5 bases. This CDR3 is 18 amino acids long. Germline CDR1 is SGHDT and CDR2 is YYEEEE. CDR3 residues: CASSLISRASGDQDTQYF. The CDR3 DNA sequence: TGTGCCAGCAGCTTAATTTCGCGGGCTAGCGGGGACCAAGATACGCAGTATTTT.

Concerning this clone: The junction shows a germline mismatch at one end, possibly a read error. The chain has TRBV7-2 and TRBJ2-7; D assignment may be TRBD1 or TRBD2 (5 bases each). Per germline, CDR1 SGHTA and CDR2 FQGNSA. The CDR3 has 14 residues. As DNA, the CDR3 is TGCGCCAGCAGCCAGGACGTGGGGGTGGGGGAGCAGTACTTC. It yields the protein CASSQDVGVGEQYF.

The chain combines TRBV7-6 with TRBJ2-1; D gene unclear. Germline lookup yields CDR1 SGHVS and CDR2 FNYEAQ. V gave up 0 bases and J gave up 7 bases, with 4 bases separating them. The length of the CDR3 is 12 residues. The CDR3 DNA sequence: TGTGCCAGCAGCTTAGCGAATAATGAGCAGTTCTTC. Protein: CASSLANNEQFF.

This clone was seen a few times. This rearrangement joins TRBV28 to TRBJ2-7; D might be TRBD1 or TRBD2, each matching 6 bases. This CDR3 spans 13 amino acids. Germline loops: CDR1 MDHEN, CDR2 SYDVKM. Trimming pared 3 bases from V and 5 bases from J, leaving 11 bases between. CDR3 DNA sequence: TGTGCCAGCAGTTTCGGGGGCCTCGACGAGCAGTACTTC. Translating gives CASSFGGLDEQYF.

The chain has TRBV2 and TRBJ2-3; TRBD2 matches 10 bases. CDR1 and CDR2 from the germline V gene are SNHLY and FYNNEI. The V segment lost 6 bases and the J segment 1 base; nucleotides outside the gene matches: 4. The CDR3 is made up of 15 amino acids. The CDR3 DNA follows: TGTGCCAGCAGGCAAACTAGCGGGGGCACAGATACGCAGTATTTT. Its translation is CASRQTSGGTDTQYF.

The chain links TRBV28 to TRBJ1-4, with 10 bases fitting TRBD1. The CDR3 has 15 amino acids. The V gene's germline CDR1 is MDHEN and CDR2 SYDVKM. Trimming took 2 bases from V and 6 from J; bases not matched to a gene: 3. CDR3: CASSLPGTGDEKLFF. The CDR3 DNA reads TGTGCCAGCAGTTTACCGGGGACAGGGGATGAAAAACTGTTTTTT.

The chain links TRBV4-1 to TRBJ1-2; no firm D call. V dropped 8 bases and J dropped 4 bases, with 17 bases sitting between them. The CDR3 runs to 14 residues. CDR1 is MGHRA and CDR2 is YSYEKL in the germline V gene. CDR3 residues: CASPRWGGGYGYTF. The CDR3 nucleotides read TGCGCCAGCCCCCGTTGGGGAGGTGGCTATGGCTACACCTTC.

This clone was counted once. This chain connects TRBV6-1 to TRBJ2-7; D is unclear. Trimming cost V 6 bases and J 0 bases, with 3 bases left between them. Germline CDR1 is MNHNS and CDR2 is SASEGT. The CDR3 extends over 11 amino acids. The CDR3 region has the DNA TGTGCCAGCAGCCGCTCCTACGAGCAGTACTTC. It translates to CASSRSYEQYF.

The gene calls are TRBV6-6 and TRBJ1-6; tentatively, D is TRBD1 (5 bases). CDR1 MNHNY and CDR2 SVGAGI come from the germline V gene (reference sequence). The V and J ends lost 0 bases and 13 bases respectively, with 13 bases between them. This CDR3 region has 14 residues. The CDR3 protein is CASSYSTDLGPLHF. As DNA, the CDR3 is TGTGCCAGCAGTTACTCGACAGACTTGGGGCCCCTCCACTTT.

CDR3 DNA sequence: TGTGCCAGCAGTGGACTAGCGGGGGGCTACAATGAGCAGTTCTTC. It encodes CASSGLAGGYNEQFF. V usage is TRBV2 and J usage is TRBJ2-1; 13 bases line up with TRBD2. The junction had 0 bases not matched to a gene; V was cut back by 4 bases and J by 3 bases. The CDR3 is 15 amino acids. Germline V gene lookup returns CDR1 SNHLY and CDR2 FYNNEI.

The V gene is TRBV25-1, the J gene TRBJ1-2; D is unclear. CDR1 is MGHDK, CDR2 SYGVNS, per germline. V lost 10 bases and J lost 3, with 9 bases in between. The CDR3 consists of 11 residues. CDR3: CATRTYYGYTF. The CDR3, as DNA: TGTGCCACCAGGACCTACTATGGCTACACCTTC.